The T cell receptor (beta chain) under discussion was sequenced for a study of shared clonotypes between healthy human individuals. The CDR3 consists of 16 residues. Germline V gene lookup returns CDR1 KGHSH and CDR2 LQKENI. The junction had 6 bases not matched to a gene; V was cut back by 8 bases and J by 0 bases. Method: immunoSEQ multiplex PCR; TCRdb's copy keeps in-frame clones and lacks some. Among some 2.3 million clones, 80% to 95% were seen once, and the ten largest hold about 0.39%. The chain joins TRBV18 to TRBJ2-2; the match to TRBD1 covers 10 bases. The sequence was collected from a young man in good health. Some clones in this sample may be carry-over from other donors' samples. Material: naive CD4+ T cells from PBMCs. Subset given: CD45RA+ positively selected. CDR3 bases: TGTGCCAGCCCTCCGGGACAGGGGACGAACACCGGGGAGCTGTTTTTT. Its translation is CASPPGQGTNTGELFF.